This T cell receptor (beta chain) was captured by sequencing in a study of CD4 and CD8 cells across lung adenocarcinoma regions. This CDR3 is 15 amino acids long. Germline values: CDR1 MNHNS, CDR2 SASEGT. V lost 4 bases, J lost 2 bases, and 11 bases lay in between. TCRdb used MiXCR to reprocess the PCR reads, holding one entry per CDR3 protein. Of fewer than 11,000 distinct CDR3 sequences in the sample, over 45% were seen once. In its sample, this clonotype was seen a few times. Sequencing was done on a sample of CD8+ T cells from the margin of a lung tumor. This chain joins TRBV6-1 and TRBJ2-2; D not resolved. The sequence derives from a male donor with lung adenocarcinoma. The CD4 and CD8 labels of this study may be unreliable. The CDR3 spells CASSGIGFNTGELFF. CDR3 bases: TGTGCCAGCAGTGGAATCGGATTTAACACCGGGGAGCTGTTTTTT.